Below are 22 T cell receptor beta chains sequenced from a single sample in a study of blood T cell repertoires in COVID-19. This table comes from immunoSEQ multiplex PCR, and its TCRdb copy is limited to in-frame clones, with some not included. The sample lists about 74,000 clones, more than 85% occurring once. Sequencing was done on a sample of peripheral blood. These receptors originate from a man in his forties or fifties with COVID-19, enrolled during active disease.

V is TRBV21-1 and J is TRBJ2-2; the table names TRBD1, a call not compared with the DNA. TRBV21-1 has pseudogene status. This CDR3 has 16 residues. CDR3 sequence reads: CASSKGGARGTGELFF. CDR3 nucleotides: TGTGCCAGCAGCAAAGGAGGCGCCAGGGGCACCGGGGAGCTGTTTTTT.

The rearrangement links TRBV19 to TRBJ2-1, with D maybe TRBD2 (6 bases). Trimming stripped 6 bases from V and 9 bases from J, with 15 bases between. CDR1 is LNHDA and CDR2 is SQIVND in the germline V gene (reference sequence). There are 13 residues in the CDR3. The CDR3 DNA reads TGTGCCAGTAGCCAGACTAGGGGTCTTGAGCAGTTCTTC. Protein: CASSQTRGLEQFF.

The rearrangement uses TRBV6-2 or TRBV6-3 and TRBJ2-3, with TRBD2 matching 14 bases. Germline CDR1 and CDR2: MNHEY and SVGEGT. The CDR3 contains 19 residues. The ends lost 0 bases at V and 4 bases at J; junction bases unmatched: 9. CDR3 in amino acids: CASSYSTLGLAGAADTQYF. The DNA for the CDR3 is TGTGCCAGCAGTTACTCTACTTTGGGACTAGCGGGAGCGGCAGATACGCAGTATTTT.

This chain's CDR3 is CASSYGGTGNTIYF. The CDR3 DNA reads TGTGCCAGCAGTTACGGAGGGACGGGAAACACCATATATTTT. The chain links TRBV6-5 to TRBJ1-3, with D tentatively TRBD1 (5 bases). Germline V gene lookup returns CDR1 MNHEY and CDR2 SVGAGI. The V and J ends lost 2 bases and 4 bases respectively, with 9 bases between them. The CDR3 is 14 amino acids.

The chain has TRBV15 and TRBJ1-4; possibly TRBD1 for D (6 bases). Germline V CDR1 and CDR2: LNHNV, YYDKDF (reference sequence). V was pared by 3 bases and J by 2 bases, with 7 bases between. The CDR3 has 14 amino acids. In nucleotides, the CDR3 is TGTGCCACCAGCAGGGACAGCACTAATGAAAAACTGTTTTTT. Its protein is CATSRDSTNEKLFF.

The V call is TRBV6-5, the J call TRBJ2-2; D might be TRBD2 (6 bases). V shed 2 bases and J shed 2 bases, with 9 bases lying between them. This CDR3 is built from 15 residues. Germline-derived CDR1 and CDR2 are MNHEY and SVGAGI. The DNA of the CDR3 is TGTGCCAGCAGTTACGGGACTTACAACACCGGGGAGCTGTTTTTT. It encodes CASSYGTYNTGELFF.

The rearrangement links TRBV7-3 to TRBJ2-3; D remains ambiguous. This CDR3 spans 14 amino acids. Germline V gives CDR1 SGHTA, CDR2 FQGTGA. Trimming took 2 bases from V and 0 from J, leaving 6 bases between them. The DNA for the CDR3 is TGTGCCAGCAGCTTAGAGACTAGCACAGATACGCAGTATTTT. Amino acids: CASSLETSTDTQYF.

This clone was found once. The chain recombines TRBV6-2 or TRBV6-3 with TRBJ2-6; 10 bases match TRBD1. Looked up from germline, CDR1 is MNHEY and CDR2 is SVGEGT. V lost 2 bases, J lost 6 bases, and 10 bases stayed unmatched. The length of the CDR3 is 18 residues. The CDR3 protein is CASSYERDRGFMANVLTF. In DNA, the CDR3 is TGTGCCAGCAGTTACGAACGGGACAGGGGATTTATGGCCAACGTCCTGACTTTC.

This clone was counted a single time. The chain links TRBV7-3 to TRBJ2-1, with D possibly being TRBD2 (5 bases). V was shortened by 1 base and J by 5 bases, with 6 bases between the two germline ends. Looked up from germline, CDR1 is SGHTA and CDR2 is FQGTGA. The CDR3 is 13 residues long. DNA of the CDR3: TGTGCCAGCAGCTTAAGAGCGGACAATGAGCAGTTCTTC. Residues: CASSLRADNEQFF.

The CDR3 sequence: CASSYSEGGGPDTQYF. CDR3 nucleotide sequence: TGTGCCAGCAGTTACTCGGAGGGGGGAGGGCCGGATACGCAGTATTTT. This chain joins TRBV6-5 and TRBJ2-3; D is perhaps TRBD2 (7 bases). Germline CDR1 MNHEY, CDR2 SVGAGI. Trimming removed 0 bases at V and 6 bases at J, with 16 bases between. CDR3 length equals 16 residues.

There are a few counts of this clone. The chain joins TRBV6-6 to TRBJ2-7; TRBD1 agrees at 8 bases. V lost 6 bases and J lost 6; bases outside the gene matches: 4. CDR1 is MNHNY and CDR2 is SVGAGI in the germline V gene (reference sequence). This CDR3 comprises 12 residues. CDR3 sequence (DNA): TGTGCCAGCAGCACAGGGGGGTCCGAGCAGTACGTC. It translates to CASSTGGSEQYV.

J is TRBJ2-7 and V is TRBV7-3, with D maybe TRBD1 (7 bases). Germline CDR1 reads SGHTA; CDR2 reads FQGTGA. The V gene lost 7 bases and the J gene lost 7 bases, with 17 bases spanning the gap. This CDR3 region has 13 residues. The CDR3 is CASTGTVGGEQYF. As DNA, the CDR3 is TGTGCCAGCACCGGGACAGTTGGGGGGGAGCAGTACTTC.

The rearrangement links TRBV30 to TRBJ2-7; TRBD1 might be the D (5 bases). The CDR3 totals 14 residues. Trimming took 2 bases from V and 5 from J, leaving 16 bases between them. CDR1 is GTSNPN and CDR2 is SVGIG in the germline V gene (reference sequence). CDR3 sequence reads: CAWSRTNLLDEQYF. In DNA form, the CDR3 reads TGTGCCTGGAGTAGGACAAACCTTCTGGACGAGCAGTACTTC.

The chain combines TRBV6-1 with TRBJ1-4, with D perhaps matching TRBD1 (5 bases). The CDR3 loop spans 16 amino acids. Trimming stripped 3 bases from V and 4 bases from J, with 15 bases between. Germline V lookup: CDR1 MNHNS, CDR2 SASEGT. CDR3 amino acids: CASSDSRVGSNEKLFF. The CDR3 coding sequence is TGTGCCAGCAGTGATTCCAGGGTCGGCAGTAATGAAAAACTGTTTTTT.

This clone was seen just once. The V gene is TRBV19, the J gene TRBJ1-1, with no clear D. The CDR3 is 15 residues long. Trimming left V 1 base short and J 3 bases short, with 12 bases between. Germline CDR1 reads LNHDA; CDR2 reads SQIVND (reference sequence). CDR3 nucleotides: TGTGCCAGTAGTATAGGGGCAGACGGGGACACTGAAGCTTTCTTT. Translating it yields CASSIGADGDTEAFF.

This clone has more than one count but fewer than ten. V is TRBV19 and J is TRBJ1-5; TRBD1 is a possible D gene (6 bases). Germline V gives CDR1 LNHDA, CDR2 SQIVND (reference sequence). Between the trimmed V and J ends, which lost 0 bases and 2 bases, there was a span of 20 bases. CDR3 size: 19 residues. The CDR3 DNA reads TGTGCCAGTAGTATAGACGGAATAGGTGGGCGACAGGGCAATCAGCCCCAGCATTTT. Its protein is CASSIDGIGGRQGNQPQHF.

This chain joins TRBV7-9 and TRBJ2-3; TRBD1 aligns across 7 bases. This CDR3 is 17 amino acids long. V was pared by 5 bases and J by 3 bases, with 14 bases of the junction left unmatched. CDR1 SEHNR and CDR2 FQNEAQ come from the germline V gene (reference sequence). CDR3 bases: TGTGCCAGCAGCCATACAACCGGGACAGTGGGAACAGATACGCAGTATTTT. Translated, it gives CASSHTTGTVGTDTQYF.

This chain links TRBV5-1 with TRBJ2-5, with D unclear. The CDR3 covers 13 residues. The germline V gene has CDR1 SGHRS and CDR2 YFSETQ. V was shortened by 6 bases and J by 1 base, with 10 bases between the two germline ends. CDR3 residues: CASNFYGQETQYF. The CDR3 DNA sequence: TGCGCCAGCAACTTTTACGGCCAAGAGACCCAGTACTTC.

The CDR3: CAWNPRRGYTEAFF. Written as DNA, the CDR3 is TGTGCCTGGAACCCACGGAGGGGTTACACTGAAGCTTTCTTT. The V and J genes are TRBV30 and TRBJ1-1, with a weak D call TRBD1 (5 bases). Looked up from germline, CDR1 is GTSNPN and CDR2 is SVGIG (reference sequence). The CDR3 spans 14 residues. The V gene lost 4 bases and the J gene lost 3 bases, with 15 bases spanning the gap.

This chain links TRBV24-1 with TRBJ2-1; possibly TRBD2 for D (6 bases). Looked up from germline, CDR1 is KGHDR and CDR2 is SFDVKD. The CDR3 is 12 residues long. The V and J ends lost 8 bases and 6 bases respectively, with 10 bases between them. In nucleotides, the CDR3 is TGTGCCACCACGGGACTTCGCAATGAGCAGTTCTTC. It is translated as CATTGLRNEQFF.

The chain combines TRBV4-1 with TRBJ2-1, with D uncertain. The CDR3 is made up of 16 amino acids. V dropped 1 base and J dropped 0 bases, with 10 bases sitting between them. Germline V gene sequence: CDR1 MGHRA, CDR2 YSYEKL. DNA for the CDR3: TGCGCCAGCAGCCAAGGTCACGGCGGCTCCTACAATGAGCAGTTCTTC. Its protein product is CASSQGHGGSYNEQFF.

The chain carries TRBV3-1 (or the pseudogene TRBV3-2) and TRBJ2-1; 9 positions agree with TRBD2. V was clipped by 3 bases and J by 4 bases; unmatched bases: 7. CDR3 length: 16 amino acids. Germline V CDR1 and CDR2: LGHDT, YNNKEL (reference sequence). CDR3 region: CASSQNPSGNYNEQFF. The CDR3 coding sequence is TGTGCCAGCAGCCAGAACCCTAGCGGGAATTACAATGAGCAGTTCTTC.